One T cell receptor beta chain is described in this entry. The antigen is undetermined. The sample belongs to a study of CD8 T cells in ankylosing spondylitis. Study-wide points: Clones linked with disease were CD8+ and fairly uncommon in the peripheral blood. Significant enrichment of disease-linked clones was reportedly seen in matched ankylosing spondylitis synovial fluid. Ankylosing spondylitis blood appeared to be characterized by a TCR beta motif of about 8 highly homologous variants. Some motif variants were previously reported in reactive arthritis synovial fluid and blood.

With molecular barcodes, quantitative 5'-RACE was used to make the TCR beta libraries. TCRdb independently ran MiXCR on the 5' RACE reads; one entry per CDR3 protein. Seen here are roughly 700,000 distinct CDR3 sequences, under 20% observed once, and the top ten hold roughly a fifth. Per germline, CDR1 SGHAT and CDR2 FQDESV (reference sequence). The J segment lost 4 bases and the V segment lost 1 base, leaving 15 bases of the junction unmatched. The CDR3 has 19 residues. Sequenced input: blood, either unsorted or a sorted T cell fraction (not recorded which). This sequence originates from a male donor with ankylosing spondylitis. This rearrangement joins TRBV11-1 to TRBJ2-3; 9 bases map to TRBD2. CDR3 sequence reads: CASSLDILGGGASADTQYF. DNA of the CDR3: TGTGCCAGCAGCTTAGATATACTAGGCGGGGGGGCCTCGGCAGATACGCAGTATTTT.